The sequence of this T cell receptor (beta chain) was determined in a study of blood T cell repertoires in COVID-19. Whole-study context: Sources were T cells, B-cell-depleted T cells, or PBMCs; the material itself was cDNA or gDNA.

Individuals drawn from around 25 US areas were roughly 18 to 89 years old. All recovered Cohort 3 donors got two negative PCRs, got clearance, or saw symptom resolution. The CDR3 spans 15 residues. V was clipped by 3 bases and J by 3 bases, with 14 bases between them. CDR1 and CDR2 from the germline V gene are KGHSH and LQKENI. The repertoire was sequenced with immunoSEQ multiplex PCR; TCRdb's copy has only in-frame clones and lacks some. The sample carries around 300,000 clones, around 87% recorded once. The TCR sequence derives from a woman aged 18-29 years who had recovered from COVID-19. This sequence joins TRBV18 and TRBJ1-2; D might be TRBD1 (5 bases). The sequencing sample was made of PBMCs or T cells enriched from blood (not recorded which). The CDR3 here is CASSPRGSQDYGYTF. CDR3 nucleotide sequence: TGTGCCAGCTCACCCCGGGGGAGTCAAGACTATGGCTACACCTTC.